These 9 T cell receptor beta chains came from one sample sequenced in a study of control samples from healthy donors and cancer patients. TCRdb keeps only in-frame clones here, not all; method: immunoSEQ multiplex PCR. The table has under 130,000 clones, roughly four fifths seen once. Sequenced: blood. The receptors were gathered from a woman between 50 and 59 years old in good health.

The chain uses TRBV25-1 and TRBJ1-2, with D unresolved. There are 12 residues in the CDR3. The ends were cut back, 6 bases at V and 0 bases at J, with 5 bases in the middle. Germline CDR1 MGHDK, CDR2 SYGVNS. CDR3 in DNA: TGTGCCAGCAGGGAGTCTAACTATGGCTACACCTTC. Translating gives CASRESNYGYTF.

The CDR3 DNA reads TGTGCCAGTACCCCCATCGGAGGGGGCGGCAATCAGCCCCAGCATTTT. Its translation is CASTPIGGGGNQPQHF. The chain uses TRBV19 and TRBJ1-5; TRBD1 matches 7 bases. The junction had 11 bases not matched to a gene; V was cut back by 7 bases and J by 2 bases. This CDR3 has 16 amino acids. Looked up from germline, CDR1 is LNHDA and CDR2 is SQIVND (reference sequence).

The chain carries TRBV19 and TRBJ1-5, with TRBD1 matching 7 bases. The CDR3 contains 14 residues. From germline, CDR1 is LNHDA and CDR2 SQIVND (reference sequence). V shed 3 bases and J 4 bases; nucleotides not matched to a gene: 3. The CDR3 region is CASSMNRGNQPQHF. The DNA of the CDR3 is TGTGCCAGTAGTATGAACAGGGGAAATCAGCCCCAGCATTTT.

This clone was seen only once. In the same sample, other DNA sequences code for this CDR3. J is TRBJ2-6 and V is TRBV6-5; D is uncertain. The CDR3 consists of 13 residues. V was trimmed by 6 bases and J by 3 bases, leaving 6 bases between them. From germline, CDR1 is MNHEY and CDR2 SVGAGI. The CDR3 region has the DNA TGTGCCAGCAGGGCAGGTGGGGCCAACGTCCTGACTTTC. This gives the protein CASRAGGANVLTF.

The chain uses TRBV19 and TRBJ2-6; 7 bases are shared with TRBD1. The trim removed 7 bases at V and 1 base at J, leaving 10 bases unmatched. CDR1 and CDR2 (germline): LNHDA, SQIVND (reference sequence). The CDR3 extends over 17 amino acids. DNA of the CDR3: TGTGCCAGTACCAAACAGGGGCTACGTTCTGGGGCCAACGTCCTGACTTTC. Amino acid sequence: CASTKQGLRSGANVLTF.

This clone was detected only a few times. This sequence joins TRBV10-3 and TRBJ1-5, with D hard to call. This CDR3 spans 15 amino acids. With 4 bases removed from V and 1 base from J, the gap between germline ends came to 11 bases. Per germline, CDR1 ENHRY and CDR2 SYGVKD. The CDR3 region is CAISGQPQSNQPQHF. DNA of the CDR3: TGTGCCATCAGTGGTCAGCCCCAAAGCAATCAGCCCCAGCATTTT.

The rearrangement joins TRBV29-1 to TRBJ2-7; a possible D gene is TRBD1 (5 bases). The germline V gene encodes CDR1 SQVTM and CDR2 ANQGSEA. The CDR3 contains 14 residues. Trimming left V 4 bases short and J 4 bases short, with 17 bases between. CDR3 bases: TGCAGCGTTGCTTTTCAGGGCACCACTTACGAGCAGTACTTC. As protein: CSVAFQGTTYEQYF.

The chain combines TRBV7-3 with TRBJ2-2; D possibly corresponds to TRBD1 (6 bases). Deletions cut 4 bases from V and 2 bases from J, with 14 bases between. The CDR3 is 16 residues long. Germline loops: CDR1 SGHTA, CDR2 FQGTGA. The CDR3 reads CASSSTGTKNTGELFF. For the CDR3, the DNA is TGTGCCAGCAGCTCAACCGGGACAAAAAACACCGGGGAGCTGTTTTTT.

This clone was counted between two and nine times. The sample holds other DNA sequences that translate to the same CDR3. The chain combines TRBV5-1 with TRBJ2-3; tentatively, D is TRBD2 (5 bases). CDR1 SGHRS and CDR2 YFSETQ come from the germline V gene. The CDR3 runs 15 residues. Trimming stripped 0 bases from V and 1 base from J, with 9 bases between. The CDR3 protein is CASSLGRARTDTQYF. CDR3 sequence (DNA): TGCGCCAGCAGCTTGGGGCGGGCCCGCACAGATACGCAGTATTTT. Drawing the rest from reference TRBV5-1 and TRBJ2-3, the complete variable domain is KAGVTQTPRYLIKTRGQQVTLSCSPISGHRSVSWYQQTPGQGLQFLFEYFSETQRNKGNFPGRFSGRQFSNSRSEMNVSTLELGDSALYLCASSLGRARTDTQYFGPGTRLTVL.